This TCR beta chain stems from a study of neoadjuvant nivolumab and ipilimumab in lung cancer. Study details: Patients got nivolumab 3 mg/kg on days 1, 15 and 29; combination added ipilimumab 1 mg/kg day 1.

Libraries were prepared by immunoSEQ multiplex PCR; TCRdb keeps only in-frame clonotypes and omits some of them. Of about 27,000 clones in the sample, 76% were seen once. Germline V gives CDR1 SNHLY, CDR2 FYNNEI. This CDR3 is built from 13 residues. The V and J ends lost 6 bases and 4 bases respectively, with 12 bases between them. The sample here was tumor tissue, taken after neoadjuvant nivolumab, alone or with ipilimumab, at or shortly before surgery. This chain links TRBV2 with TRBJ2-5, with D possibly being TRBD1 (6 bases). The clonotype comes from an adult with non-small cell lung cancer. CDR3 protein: CASSARTVETQYF. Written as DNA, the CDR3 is TGTGCCAGCAGCGCCCGGACAGTAGAGACCCAGTACTTC.